This TCR beta chain was recovered during a study of T cells after yellow fever vaccination. Study-level information: With SMART-Seq v4 Ultra Low Input, the fractions containing low cell numbers were prepared. Whole-study results and caveats: A small share of clonotypes appeared in both CD4 and CD8 compartments. FACS-sorted repertoires could harbor abundant contaminating bulk-population clonotypes. The booster response re-showed most primary clones: roughly 97% CD4, roughly 91% CD8.

Per germline, CDR1 SGHDN and CDR2 FVKESK. Trimming stripped 6 bases from V and 6 bases from J, with 14 bases between. The CDR3 sequence is 13 residues long. TCRdb analysed the 5' RACE reads with MiXCR anew, one entry per CDR3 protein. The repertoire holds roughly 120,000 distinct CDR3 sequences, with about 7.4% as singletons. This clonotype was recorded at least ten times. Its antigen remains unidentified. This chain joins TRBV14 and TRBJ1-1, with D perhaps matching TRBD1 (6 bases). The sequences come from CD4+ T cells sorted from PBMCs, collected 9 to 11 days after the first yellow fever vaccination. This TCR came from a man between 18 and 29 years old who received the YFV17D yellow fever vaccine. This CDR3 is CASRQTGIPEAFF. In DNA form, the CDR3 reads TGTGCCAGCAGGCAAACAGGGATTCCTGAAGCTTTCTTT.